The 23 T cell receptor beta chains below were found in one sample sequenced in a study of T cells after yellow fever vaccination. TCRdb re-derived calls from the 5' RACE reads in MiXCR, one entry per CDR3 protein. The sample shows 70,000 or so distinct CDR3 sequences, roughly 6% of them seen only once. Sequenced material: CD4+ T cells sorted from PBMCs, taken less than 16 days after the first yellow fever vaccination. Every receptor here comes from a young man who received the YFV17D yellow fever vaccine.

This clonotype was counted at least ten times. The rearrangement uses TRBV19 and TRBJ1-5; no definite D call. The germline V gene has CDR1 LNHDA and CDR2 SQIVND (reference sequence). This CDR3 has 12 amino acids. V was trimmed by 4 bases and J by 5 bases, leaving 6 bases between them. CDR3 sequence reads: CASSKQYQPQHF. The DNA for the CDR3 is TGTGCCAGTAGTAAACAATATCAGCCCCAGCATTTT.

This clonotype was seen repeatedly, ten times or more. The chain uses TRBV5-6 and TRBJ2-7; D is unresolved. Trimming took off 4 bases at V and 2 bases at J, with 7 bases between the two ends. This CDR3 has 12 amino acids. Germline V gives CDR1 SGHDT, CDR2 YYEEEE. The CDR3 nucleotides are TGTGCCAGCAGCCGATACACCTACGAGCAGTACTTC. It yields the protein CASSRYTYEQYF.

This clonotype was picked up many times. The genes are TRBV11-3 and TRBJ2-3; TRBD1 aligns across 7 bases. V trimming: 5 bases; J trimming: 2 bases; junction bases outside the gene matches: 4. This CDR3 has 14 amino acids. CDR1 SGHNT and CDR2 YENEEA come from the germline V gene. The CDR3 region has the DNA TGTGCCAGCAGCCCGGACAGGCCCACAGATACGCAGTATTTT. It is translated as CASSPDRPTDTQYF.

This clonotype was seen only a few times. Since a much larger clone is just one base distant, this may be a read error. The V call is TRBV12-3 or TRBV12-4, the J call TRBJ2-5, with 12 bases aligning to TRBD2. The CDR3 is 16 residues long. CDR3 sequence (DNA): TGTGTCAGCAGTGCCCCTAGCGGGGGGGCCTATGAGACCCAGTACTTC. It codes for CVSSAPSGGAYETQYF.

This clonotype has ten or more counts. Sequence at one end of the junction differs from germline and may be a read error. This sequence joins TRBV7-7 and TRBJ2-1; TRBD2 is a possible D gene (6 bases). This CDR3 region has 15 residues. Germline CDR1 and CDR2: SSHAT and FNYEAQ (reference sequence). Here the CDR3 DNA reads TGTGCTAGCAGCTTAGTCGGCGGGGAATACAATGAGCAGTTCTTC. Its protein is CASSLVGGEYNEQFF.

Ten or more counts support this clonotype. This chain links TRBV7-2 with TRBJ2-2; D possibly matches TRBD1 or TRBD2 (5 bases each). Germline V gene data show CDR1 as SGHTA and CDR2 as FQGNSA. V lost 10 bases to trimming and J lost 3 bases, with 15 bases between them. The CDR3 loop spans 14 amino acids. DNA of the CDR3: TGTGCCACCAATTGGGACCCACACACCGGGGAGCTGTTTTTT. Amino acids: CATNWDPHTGELFF.

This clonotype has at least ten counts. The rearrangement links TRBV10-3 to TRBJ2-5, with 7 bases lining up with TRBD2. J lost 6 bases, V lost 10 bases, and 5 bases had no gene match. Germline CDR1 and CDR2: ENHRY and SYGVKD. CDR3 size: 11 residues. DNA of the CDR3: TGTGCCACCCGGGACTATAAGACCCAGTACTTC. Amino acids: CATRDYKTQYF.

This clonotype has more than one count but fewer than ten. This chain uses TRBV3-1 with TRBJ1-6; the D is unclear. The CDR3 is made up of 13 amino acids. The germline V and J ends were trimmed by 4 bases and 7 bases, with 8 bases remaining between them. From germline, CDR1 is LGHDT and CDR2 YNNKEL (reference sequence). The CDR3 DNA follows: TGTGCCAGCAGCCCCTCGTTGAATTCACCCCTCCACTTT. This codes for CASSPSLNSPLHF.

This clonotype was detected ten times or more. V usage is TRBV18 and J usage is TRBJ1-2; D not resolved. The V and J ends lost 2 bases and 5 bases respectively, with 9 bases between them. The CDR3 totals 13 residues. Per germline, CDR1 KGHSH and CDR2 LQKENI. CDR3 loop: CASSPRSGYGYTF. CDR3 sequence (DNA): TGTGCCAGCTCACCAAGATCGGGGTATGGCTACACCTTC.

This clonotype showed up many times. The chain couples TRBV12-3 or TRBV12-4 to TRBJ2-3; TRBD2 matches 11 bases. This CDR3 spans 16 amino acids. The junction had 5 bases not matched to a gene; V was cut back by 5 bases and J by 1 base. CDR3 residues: CASSLLAGGRTDTQYF. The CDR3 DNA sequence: TGTGCCAGCAGTCTCCTAGCGGGGGGCCGCACAGATACGCAGTATTTT.

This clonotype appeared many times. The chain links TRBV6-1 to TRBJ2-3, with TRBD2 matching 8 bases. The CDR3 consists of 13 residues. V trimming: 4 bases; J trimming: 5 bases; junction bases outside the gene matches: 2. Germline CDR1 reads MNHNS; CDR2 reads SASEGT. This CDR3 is CASSVREGDTQYF. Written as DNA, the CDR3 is TGTGCCAGCAGTGTCCGGGAGGGAGATACGCAGTATTTT.

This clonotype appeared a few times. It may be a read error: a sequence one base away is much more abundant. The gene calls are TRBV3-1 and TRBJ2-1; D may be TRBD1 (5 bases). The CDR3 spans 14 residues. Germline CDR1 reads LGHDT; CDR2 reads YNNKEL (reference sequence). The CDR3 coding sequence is TGTGCCAGCAGCCAGACAGCGTCCTACAATGAGCAGATCTTC. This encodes CASSQTASYNEQIF.

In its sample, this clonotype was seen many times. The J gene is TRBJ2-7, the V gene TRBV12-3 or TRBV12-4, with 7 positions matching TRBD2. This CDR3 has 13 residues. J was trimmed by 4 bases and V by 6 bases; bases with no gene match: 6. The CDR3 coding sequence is TGTGCCAGCAGGAGGAGCGGGACTTACGAGCAGTACGTC. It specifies CASRRSGTYEQYV.

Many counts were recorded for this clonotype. CDR3 in amino acids: CASRPWANYGYTF. For the CDR3, the DNA is TGTGCCAGCCGACCATGGGCTAACTATGGCTACACCTTC. The gene calls are TRBV12-3 or TRBV12-4 and TRBJ1-2; D is uncertain. V shed 8 bases and J shed 0 bases, with 10 bases lying between them. The CDR3 sequence is 13 residues long.

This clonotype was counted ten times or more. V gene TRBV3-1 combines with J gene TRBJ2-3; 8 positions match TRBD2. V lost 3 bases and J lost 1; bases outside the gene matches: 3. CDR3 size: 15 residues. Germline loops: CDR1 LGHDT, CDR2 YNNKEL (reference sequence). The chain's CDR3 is CASSHARGGTDTQYF. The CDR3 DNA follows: TGTGCCAGCAGCCACGCGCGGGGGGGCACAGATACGCAGTATTTT.

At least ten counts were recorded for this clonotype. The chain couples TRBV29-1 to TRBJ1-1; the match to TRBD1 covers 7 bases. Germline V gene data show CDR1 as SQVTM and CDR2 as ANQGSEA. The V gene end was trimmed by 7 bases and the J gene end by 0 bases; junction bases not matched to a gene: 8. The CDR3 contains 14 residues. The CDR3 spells CSGATGWLNTEAFF. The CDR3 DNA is TGCAGCGGGGCGACAGGGTGGCTGAACACTGAAGCTTTCTTT.

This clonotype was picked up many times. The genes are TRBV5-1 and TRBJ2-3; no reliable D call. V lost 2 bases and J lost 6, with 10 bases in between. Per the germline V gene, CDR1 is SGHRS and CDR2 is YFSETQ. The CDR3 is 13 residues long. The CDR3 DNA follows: TGCGCCAGCAGCTTAGATTATGGGGATACGCAGTATTTT. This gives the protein CASSLDYGDTQYF.

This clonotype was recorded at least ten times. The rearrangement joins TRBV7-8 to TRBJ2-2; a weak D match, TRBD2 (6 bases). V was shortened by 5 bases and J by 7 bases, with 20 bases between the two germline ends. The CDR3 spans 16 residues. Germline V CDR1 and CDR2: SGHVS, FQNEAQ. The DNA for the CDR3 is TGTGCCAGCAGCCCTATAAGGAGGGGAAGGAGCGGGGAGCTGTTTTTT. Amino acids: CASSPIRRGRSGELFF.

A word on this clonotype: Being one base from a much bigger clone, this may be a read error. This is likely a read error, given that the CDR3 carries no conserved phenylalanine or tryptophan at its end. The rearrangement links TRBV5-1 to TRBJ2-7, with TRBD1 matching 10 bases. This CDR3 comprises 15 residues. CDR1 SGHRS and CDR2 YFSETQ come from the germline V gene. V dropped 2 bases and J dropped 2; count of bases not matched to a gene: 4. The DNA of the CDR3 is TGCGCCAGCAGCTTTGGGACAGGGGTTACCTACGAGCAGTACGAC. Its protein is CASSFGTGVTYEQYD.

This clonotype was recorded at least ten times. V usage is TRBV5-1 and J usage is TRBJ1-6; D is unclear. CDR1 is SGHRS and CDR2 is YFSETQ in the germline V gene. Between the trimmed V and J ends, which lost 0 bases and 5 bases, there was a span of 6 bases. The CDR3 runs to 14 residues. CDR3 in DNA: TGCGCCAGCAGCTTGGGGACCCATAATTCACCCCTCCACTTT. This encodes CASSLGTHNSPLHF.

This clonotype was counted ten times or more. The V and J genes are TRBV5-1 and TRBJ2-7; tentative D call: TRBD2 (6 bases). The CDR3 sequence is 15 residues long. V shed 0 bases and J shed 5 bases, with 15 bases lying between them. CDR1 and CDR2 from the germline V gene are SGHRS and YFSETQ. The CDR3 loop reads CASSLGAASGDEQYF. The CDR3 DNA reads TGCGCCAGCAGCTTGGGGGCAGCCTCGGGGGACGAGCAGTACTTC.

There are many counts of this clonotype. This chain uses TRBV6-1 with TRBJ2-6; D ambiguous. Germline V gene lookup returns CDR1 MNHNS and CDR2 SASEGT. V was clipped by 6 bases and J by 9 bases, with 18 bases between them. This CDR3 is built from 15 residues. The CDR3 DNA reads TGTGCCAGCAGCCCAAACTCAGAGATAGGCAACGTCCTGACTTTC. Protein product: CASSPNSEIGNVLTF.

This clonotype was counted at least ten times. The DNA of the CDR3 is TGTGCCAGCAGCTCACTACAGGGTTCGGGTCAGCCCCAGCATTTT. Translation gives CASSSLQGSGQPQHF. This rearrangement joins TRBV11-2 to TRBJ1-5, with D perhaps matching TRBD1 (6 bases). Per germline, CDR1 SGHAT and CDR2 FQNNGV. CDR3 length equals 15 residues. The V end lost 4 bases, the J end lost 6 bases, and 16 bases lay between the germline ends.